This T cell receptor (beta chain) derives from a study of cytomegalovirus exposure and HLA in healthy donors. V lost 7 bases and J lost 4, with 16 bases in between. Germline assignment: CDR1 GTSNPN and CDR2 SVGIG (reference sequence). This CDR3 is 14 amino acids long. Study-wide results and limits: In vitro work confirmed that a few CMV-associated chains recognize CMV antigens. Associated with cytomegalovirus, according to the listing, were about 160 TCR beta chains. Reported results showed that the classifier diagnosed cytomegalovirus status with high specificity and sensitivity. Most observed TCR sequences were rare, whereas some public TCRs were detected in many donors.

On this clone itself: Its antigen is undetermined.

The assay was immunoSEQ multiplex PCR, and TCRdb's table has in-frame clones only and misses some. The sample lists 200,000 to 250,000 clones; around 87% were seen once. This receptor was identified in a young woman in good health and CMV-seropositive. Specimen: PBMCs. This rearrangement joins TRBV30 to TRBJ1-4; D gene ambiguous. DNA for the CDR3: TGTGCCTCCAATATTCCGGGTTTTAATGAAAAACTGTTTTTT. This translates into CASNIPGFNEKLFF.